This passage covers 2 T cell receptor beta chains from one sample sequenced in a study of blood T cell repertoires in COVID-19. Profiling relied on immunoSEQ multiplex PCR, and the TCRdb table lists in-frame clones only, not all of them. The sample includes about 50,000 clones, 90% seen only once; the top ten take approximately 6.2%. What was sequenced was peripheral blood. All receptors derive from a man aged 40-49 years with acute or convalescent COVID-19.

This clone was detected only a few times. The CDR3 sequence is CASSSSKTGGGNSPLHF. The CDR3 DNA reads as TGTGCCAGCAGCTCTTCCAAGACTGGCGGGGGAAATTCACCCCTCCACTTT. The V gene is TRBV7-6, the J gene TRBJ1-6, with D maybe TRBD1 (5 bases). There are 17 residues in the CDR3. Germline V gene lookup returns CDR1 SGHVS and CDR2 FNYEAQ. V lost 4 bases and J 7 bases, leaving 20 bases between the germline ends.

The chain links TRBV7-8 to TRBJ2-5; TRBD1 matches at 8 bases. The germline gives CDR1 SGHVS, CDR2 FQNEAQ. The V segment lost 5 bases and the J segment 2 bases; nucleotides outside the gene matches: 16. CDR3 length: 18 amino acids. In DNA form, the CDR3 reads TGTGCCAGCAGCCCCAGGGGGCCTGGTAAAGCTTTACAAGAGACCCAGTACTTC. Its protein is CASSPRGPGKALQETQYF.